This T cell receptor beta chain comes out of a study of naive and memory T cell subsets. Study-wide results and caveats: Potentially, T cell activation and differentiation skew this RNA-based measurement.

The CDR3 length is 16 residues. Germline loops: CDR1 DFQATT, CDR2 SNEGSKA (reference sequence). V was trimmed by 0 bases and J by 6 bases, leaving 20 bases between them. Treatment in this sample: skin biopsy from PPD injection site in Mantoux-positive individual. An oligonucleotide containing a UMI was ligated to the 3' end of TCR cDNA. Unsorted total RNA, about 1 to 1000 ng, was DNase treated before reverse transcription. The table lists this clonotype with many counts. Its antigen is not known. Ligated cDNA underwent four rounds of PCR with nested alpha and beta constant region primers and SP2. Alpha and beta constant region primers primed reverse transcription for blood and skin samples. TCRdb processed the UMI-ligation and nested PCR reads anew with MiXCR; each CDR3 protein has one entry. The table includes over 13,000 distinct CDR3 sequences, about 5.5% detected once.

The source was skin, collected from a tuberculin skin test site. The clonotype originates from an adult in good health. The chain uses TRBV20-1 and TRBJ2-5; D is unclear. The CDR3 loop reads CSARDIFKGRSQTQYF. CDR3 nucleotides: TGCAGTGCTAGAGATATCTTCAAAGGCAGATCCCAGACCCAGTACTTC.